This T cell receptor beta chain stems from a study of a mutant IDH1 vaccine in newly diagnosed glioma (dated by TCRdb to about 2021). Background for the entire study: The approximately 33 treated patients were roughly 62% male and around 38% female, with a mean age of approximately 40 years. Peripheral blood was collected at six visits: V03 (baseline), V05, V07, V10, V12 and V13. Prior to enrollment, standard therapy consisting of radiotherapy alone, temozolomide alone, or radiochemotherapy with temozolomide had been administered to patients, with the combination being received by most patients. For exploratory analyses, longitudinal TCRB deep sequencing was carried out in around 24 treated patients wherever samples were available. The paper's findings and limits, for the study overall: PBMC samples for TCRB deep sequencing were selected based on availability. No apparent relationship was observed between pseudoprogression and alterations in the top peripheral T cell clonotypes detected by TCRB sequencing. According to the authors, sample limitations meant that analyses of patient blood samples could not be reproduced. Immune responses induced by the vaccine were seen in over 90% of patients across multiple MHC alleles.

V ends up 2 bases short and J 4 bases short, with an unmatched junction base count of 5. The cysteine opens and the phenylalanine closes a CDR3 of 15 amino acids. This entry keeps only the CDR3 DNA: 45 bases, framed from base 1. CDR1 and CDR2 are read off the germline V gene (reference sequence) as SGHNT and YYREEE. The time point label here, explained by the study, means: baseline, week 1 (first vaccination visit). Interpreted using the paper, the treatment or condition label stands for: pre-vaccination baseline after standard-of-care therapy. All donors had newly diagnosed IDH1-mutant astrocytomas of WHO grade 3 or 4 that showed loss of nuclear ATRX. The samples were drawn from NOA16, a multicentre, single-arm, open-label phase I trial in Germany that tested a mutant IDH1 peptide vaccine in humans for the first time. For immunogenicity testing, the blood drawn at visit V03 was used as the baseline sample. Genomic DNA for TCRB sequencing was isolated from EDTA blood with the DNeasy Blood and Tissue Kit.

Worth noting for this clone: Its specific antigen is unknown. Per-nucleotide qualities are absent, and no much larger clonotype sits a single base away.

The protocol used for the library was the immunoSEQ multiplex PCR assay. The hsTCRB Kit was used according to the manufacturer's protocol to amplify rearranged TCR beta chain sequences. An Illumina MiSeq was used to sequence the TCRB libraries. The original pipeline was this. Demultiplexing, trimming and gene mapping were performed with the kit vendor's proprietary platform. The table was pulled from immuneACCESS by TCRdb, which kept in-frame rearrangements only. Such tables lose some clones; where checked, under half of the loss comes from unresolved V genes, and the rest has no known cause. V and J calls plus clone size are reproduced from that table; the DNA served to infer D and trimming. This sample holds about 34,000 clones; about 80% were observed only once. The biggest ten clones account for approximately 9% of the sample.

The sequence derives from a man in his forties or fifties with glioma. Some clones in this sample may be carry-over from other donors' samples. Rearrangement joined TRBV5-4 to TRBJ2-1, and 8 junctional nucleotides match TRBD2. Sequences were derived from peripheral blood mononuclear cells (PBMCs), sampled from a glioma patient treated with radiotherapy, temozolomide or both. In nucleotides, the sequence is TGTGCCAGCAGCTTAGGCGGGGGGAGTTACAATGAGCAGTTCTTC. This codes for CASSLGGGSYNEQFF.